The clone carrying this T cell receptor beta chain occurred a few times. The target antigen is unknown. This sample is drawn from a study of identical twins. After template switching added a universal primer site, the resulting cDNA carried unique molecular identifiers. MiXCR, applied by TCRdb to the 5' RACE reads, yields one record per CDR3 protein. The sample has around 1.7 million distinct CDR3 sequences; around a third are singletons. Healthy Caucasians made up all donors. This CDR3 has 16 residues. The germline V and J ends were trimmed by 1 base and 2 bases, with 13 bases remaining between them. CDR1 and CDR2 from the germline V gene are LGHNA and YNFKEQ. Study observations and caveats: The study based its conclusions on cross-sectional statistical analysis and did not follow the same donors. Out-of-frame TCR alpha sharing in monozygotic twins exceeded recombination model predictions.

The V call is TRBV4-2, the J call TRBJ2-3, with a weak D call TRBD2 (6 bases). This TCR came from a newborn girl in good health. The sample was cord blood. The CDR3 coding sequence is TGTGCCAGCAGCCAAGCTAGCGAGGGGACCACAGATACGCAGTATTTT. The encoded protein is CASSQASEGTTDTQYF.